The rows below give T cell receptor beta chains drawn from one sample of a study of Graves' ophthalmopathy and Graves' hyperthyroidism. TCRdb itself ran the multiplex PCR reads through MiXCR, one entry per CDR3 protein. The sample contains 200,000 to 250,000 distinct CDR3 sequences, roughly a fifth of which appear only once. Input material: peripheral blood. The source of these receptors is a woman aged 50 to 65 with Graves' ophthalmopathy. Both conserved end residues are part of each CDR3. Each record gives: J gene, D gene, CDR3 length, V gene, clone size, CDR3 protein, CDR3 DNA. D genes are given only for firm matches. Some rows have no size entry. The others give once, few or many, or a class for an expanded clone.

TRBJ2-5,NA,13,TRBV7-7,many,CASSSPGEETQYF,TGTGCTAGCAGCTCCCCGGGGGAAGAGACCCAGTACTTC
TRBJ1-5,NA,16,TRBV19,NA,CASTPGIGRRNQPQHF,TGTGCCAGTACCCCAGGCATCGGGAGACGCAATCAGCCCCAGCATTTT
TRBJ1-1,TRBD1,13,TRBV24-1,many,CANSDRVSPEAFF,TGTGCCAACTCCGACAGGGTATCCCCTGAAGCTTTCTTT
TRBJ1-5,NA,15,TRBV18,many,CASSPQGPINQPQHF,TGTGCCAGCTCACCACAAGGGCCCATAAATCAGCCCCAGCATTTT
TRBJ2-5,TRBD1,16,TRBV20-1,many,CSASTRGPSGQETQYF,TGCAGTGCTAGTACCAGGGGGCCCTCGGGCCAAGAGACCCAGTACTTC
TRBJ1-1,NA,12,TRBV19,many,CASLTGNTEAFF,TGTGCCAGCCTGACAGGAAACACTGAAGCTTTCTTT
TRBJ2-5,NA,12,TRBV30,many,CAWSDTGETQYF,TGTGCCTGGAGTGACACCGGGGAGACCCAGTACTTC
TRBJ2-2,NA,13,TRBV24-1,NA,CATSDWGAGELFF,TGTGCCACCAGTGATTGGGGGGCCGGGGAGCTGTTTTTT
TRBJ1-6,TRBD1,15,TRBV6-1,many,CATAPLTGRNSPLHF,TGTGCCACCGCCCCCCTGACAGGGAGAAATTCACCCCTCCACTTT
TRBJ2-5,TRBD2,15,TRBV12-3/TRBV12-4,NA,CASKMIAGPVGTQYF,TGTGCCAGCAAGATGATAGCGGGACCGGTGGGGACCCAGTACTTC
TRBJ1-6,NA,16,TRBV15,many,CATSRGPLEYNSPLHF,TGTGCCACCAGCCGGGGACCGCTGGAGTATAATTCACCCCTCCACTTT
TRBJ2-2,NA,13,TRBV27,many,CASSREETGELFF,TGTGCCAGCAGTCGGGAAGAAACCGGGGAGCTGTTTTTT
TRBJ1-2,NA,13,TRBV6-1,many,CASSFNPNYGYTF,TGTGCCAGCTCTTTCAACCCCAACTATGGCTACACCTTC
TRBJ1-5,TRBD1,15,TRBV6-5,many,CASRVLQGGNQPQHF,TGTGCCAGCAGGGTACTACAGGGGGGAAATCAGCCCCAGCATTTT
TRBJ2-2,NA,13,TRBV5-1,many,CASSPRTTGELFF,TGTGCCAGCAGCCCTAGAACCACCGGGGAGCTGTTTTTT
TRBJ2-7,TRBD1,15,TRBV7-2,NA,CASSLSWTGGGEQYF,TGTGCCAGCAGCCTATCATGGACAGGGGGCGGCGAGCAGTACTTC
TRBJ2-2,NA,14,TRBV20-1,many,CSARGTANTGELFF,TGCAGTGCTAGGGGGACGGCGAACACCGGGGAGCTGTTTTTT
TRBJ2-7,NA,13,TRBV12-3/TRBV12-4,many,CASTGDFSYEQYF,TGTGCCAGCACTGGGGATTTCTCCTACGAGCAGTACTTC
TRBJ1-3,NA,15,TRBV18,many,CASSPQRASGNTIYF,TGTGCCAGCTCACCCCAAAGAGCTTCTGGAAACACCATATATTTT
TRBJ2-7,TRBD1,16,TRBV27,many,CASSWVGQGPSYEQYF,TGTGCCAGCAGTTGGGTGGGACAGGGGCCCTCCTACGAGCAGTACTTC
TRBJ1-1,TRBD1,15,TRBV29-1,many,CSVDPSTGVNTEAFF,TGCAGCGTTGACCCCTCCACAGGGGTAAACACTGAAGCTTTCTTT
TRBJ2-7,NA,14,TRBV27,many,CASSLRSYGYEQYF,TGTGCCAGCAGTTTACGTAGCTATGGGTACGAGCAGTACTTC
TRBJ2-5,NA,16,TRBV6-5,many,CASSYRGGALQETQYF,TGTGCCAGCAGTTACAGAGGAGGAGCGCTCCAAGAGACCCAGTACTTC
TRBJ2-2,TRBD2,16,TRBV6-5,NA,CASSFQLAEGPGELFF,TGTGCCAGCAGTTTCCAACTAGCGGAGGGCCCCGGGGAGCTGTTTTTT
TRBJ2-7,NA,12,TRBV7-9,many,CASSKDHYEQYF,TGTGCCAGCAGCAAGGACCACTACGAGCAGTACTTC
TRBJ2-5,TRBD1,16,TRBV14,many,CASSQEPDRPWETQYF,TGTGCCAGCAGCCAAGAGCCGGACAGGCCATGGGAGACCCAGTACTTC
TRBJ2-7,NA,13,TRBV28,NA,CASSRAPSYEQYF,TGTGCCAGCAGCCGGGCCCCCTCCTACGAGCAGTACTTC
TRBJ2-2,TRBD1,14,TRBV5-1,many,CASRFRTGPGELFF,TGCGCCAGCAGATTCCGGACAGGCCCCGGGGAGCTGTTTTTT
TRBJ1-1,NA,14,TRBV20-1,many,CSAGRGYGYTEAFF,TGCAGTGCTGGCAGGGGTTATGGGTACACTGAAGCTTTCTTT